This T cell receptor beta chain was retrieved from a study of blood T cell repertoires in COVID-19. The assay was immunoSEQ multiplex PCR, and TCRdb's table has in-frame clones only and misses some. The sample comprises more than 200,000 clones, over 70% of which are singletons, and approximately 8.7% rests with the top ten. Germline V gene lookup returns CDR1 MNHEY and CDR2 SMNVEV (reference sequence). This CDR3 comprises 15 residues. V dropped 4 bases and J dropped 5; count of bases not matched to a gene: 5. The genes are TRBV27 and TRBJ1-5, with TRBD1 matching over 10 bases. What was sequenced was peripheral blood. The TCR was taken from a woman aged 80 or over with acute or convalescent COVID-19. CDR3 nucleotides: TGTGCCAGCAGTTCAATGGGACAGGGGCATCAGCCCCAGCATTTT. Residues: CASSSMGQGHQPQHF.